In its sample, the clone carrying this T cell receptor (beta chain) was seen many times. The data were obtained in a study of T cells of healthy individuals. Via MiXCR, TCRdb re-called the 5' RACE reads, giving one row per CDR3 protein. In the table there are 100,000 or so distinct CDR3 sequences, 17% of which are singletons. The J segment lost 3 bases and the V segment lost 2 bases, leaving 6 bases of the junction unmatched. The CDR3 has 16 residues. The germline gives CDR1 MNHEY, CDR2 SVGAGI. The clonotype comes from a human donor in good health. V usage is TRBV6-5 and J usage is TRBJ1-2; 10 nucleotides align to TRBD1. The CDR3 coding sequence is TGTGCCAGCAGTTACATCCGGACAGGGGGGCACTATGGCTACACCTTC. It is translated as CASSYIRTGGHYGYTF.